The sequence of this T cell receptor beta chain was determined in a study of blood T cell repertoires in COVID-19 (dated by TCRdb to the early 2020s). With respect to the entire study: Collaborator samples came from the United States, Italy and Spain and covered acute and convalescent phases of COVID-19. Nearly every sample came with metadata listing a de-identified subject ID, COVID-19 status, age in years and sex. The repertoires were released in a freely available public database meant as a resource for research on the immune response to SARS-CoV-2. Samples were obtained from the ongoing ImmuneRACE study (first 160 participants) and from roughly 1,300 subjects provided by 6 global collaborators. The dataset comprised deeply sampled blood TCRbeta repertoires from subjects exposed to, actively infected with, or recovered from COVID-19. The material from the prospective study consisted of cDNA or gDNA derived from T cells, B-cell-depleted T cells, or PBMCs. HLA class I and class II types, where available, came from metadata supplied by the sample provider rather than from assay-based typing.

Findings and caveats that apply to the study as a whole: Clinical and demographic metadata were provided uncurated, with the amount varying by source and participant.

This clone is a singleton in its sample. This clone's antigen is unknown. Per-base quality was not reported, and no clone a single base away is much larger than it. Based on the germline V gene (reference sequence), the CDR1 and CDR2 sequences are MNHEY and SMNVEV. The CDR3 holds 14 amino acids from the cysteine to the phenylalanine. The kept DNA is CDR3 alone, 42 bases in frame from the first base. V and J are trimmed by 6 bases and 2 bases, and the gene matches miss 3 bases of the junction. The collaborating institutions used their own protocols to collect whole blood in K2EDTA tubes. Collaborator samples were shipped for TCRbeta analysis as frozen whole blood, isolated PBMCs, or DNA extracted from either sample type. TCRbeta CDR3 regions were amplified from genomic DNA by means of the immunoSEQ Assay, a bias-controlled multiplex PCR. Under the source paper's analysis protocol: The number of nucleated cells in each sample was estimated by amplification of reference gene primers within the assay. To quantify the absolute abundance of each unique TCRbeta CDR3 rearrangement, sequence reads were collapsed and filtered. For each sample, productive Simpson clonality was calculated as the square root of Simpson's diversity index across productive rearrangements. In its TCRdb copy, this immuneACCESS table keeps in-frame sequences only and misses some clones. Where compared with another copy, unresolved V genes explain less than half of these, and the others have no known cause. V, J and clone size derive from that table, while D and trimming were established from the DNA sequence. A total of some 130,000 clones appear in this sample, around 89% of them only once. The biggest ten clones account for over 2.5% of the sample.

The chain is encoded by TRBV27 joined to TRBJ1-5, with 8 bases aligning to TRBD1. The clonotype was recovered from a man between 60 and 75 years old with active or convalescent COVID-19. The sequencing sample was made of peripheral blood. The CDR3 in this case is CASRMTGGNQPQHF. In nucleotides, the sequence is TGTGCCAGCAGGATGACAGGGGGCAATCAGCCCCAGCATTTT.